This TCR beta chain was obtained from a study of shared clonotypes between healthy human individuals. Method: immunoSEQ multiplex PCR; TCRdb's copy keeps in-frame clones and lacks some. This sample has around 2,000,000 clones, with about 95% found just once. General study points: Some naive CD4 clonotypes, around 4.9%, turned up in common across several donors.

A note on this clone: Its antigen remains unknown.

It was CD45RO-negative cells, positively selected for CCR7, that made up naive CD8 cells, with terminally differentiated effector memory CD45RA+ cells excluded. The CDR3 extends over 13 amino acids. Looked up from germline, CDR1 is SGHRS and CDR2 is YFSETQ. Trimming shortened V by 5 bases and J by 5 bases, and 10 bases separated the two germline ends. The sequencing input was naive CD8+ T cells sorted from blood. The chain employs TRBV5-1 and TRBJ2-2, with a tentative D call TRBD1 (6 bases). The receptor's source is a young man in good health. The CDR3 DNA reads TGCGCCAGCAGTTGGACAGCGACCGGGGAGCTGTTTTTT. It codes for CASSWTATGELFF.